This entry is about one T cell receptor beta chain. Per the germline V gene, CDR1 is SGHRS and CDR2 is YFSETQ. There are 14 residues in the CDR3. Trimming left V 2 bases short and J 4 bases short, with 13 bases between. The data derive from a study of OX40 agonist ivuxolimab in advanced cancers. TCRdb keeps only in-frame clones here, not all; method: immunoSEQ multiplex PCR. The sample holds roughly 60,000 clones; just over 85% are singletons and the top ten take roughly 0.9%. This chain uses TRBV5-1 with TRBJ2-7, with D maybe TRBD1 (7 bases). This specimen was CD4+ or CD8+ T cells sorted from blood, taken in a trial of the OX40 agonist ivuxolimab. This receptor was identified in an adult with an advanced solid tumor such as melanoma, head and neck, liver or kidney cancer. CDR3 sequence reads: CASSFQGGHYEQYF. The DNA of the CDR3 is TGCGCCAGCAGCTTCCAGGGGGGACATTACGAGCAGTACTTC.